These T cell receptor beta chains were read from a single sample in a study of T cell changes during pregnancy in multiple sclerosis. Generated by immunoSEQ multiplex PCR, the TCRdb table keeps only in-frame clones and is missing some. Here the sample spans roughly 35,000 clones, 85% to 90% being singletons. Sequenced here: CD8+ T cells from peripheral blood mononuclear cells, sampled after pregnancy. The source is a female donor with multiple sclerosis, enrolled in a pregnancy study. Both conserved end residues are part of each CDR3. The D gene is left open where the match is weak. The size of a clone is reported for some rows only, either as once, few or many, or as a class for expanded clones.

J	size	D	V	DNA	CDR3
TRBJ1-4	NA	TRBD1	TRBV5-6	TGTGCCAGCAGCTTGGATACAGGGGGCATATATGAAAAACTGTTTTTT	CASSLDTGGIYEKLFF
TRBJ2-1	NA	NA	TRBV4-1	TGCGCCAGCAGAAATGGCAGGGGCAATGAGCAGTTCTTC	CASRNGRGNEQFF
TRBJ2-1	NA	TRBD2	TRBV4-3	TGCGCCAGCAGCCAAGCGGCGGGGGGTTACAATGAGCAGTTCTTC	CASSQAAGGYNEQFF
TRBJ2-5	NA	TRBD2	TRBV11-2	TGTGCCAGCAGCATGGCGGGGGACCGGTACCAAGAGACCCAGTACTTC	CASSMAGDRYQETQYF
TRBJ2-7	NA	TRBD1	TRBV6-1	TGTGCCAGCAGCCCCTTACAGGGGAACTACGAGCAGTACTTC	CASSPLQGNYEQYF
TRBJ1-6	NA	TRBD1	TRBV5-8	TGTGCCAGCAGCTTGGTAGGGGGCGCCCGGAATTCACCCCTCCACTTT	CASSLVGGARNSPLHF
TRBJ2-7	once	TRBD2	TRBV4-1	TGCGCCAGCAGCCCCGGACTAGGGGCCTACGAGCAGTACTTC	CASSPGLGAYEQYF
TRBJ1-4	NA	NA	TRBV6-1	TGTGCCACCCAGGGGTCCGGAAAACTGTTTTTT	CATQGSGKLFF
TRBJ2-1	NA	NA	TRBV25-1	TGTGCCAGGGGAACCGGGACACCAGACTCGGAGCAGTTCTTC	CARGTGTPDSEQFF
TRBJ1-2	NA	NA	TRBV5-8	TGTGCCAGCAGCTTCCCCAGGGGCTACACCTTC	CASSFPRGYTF
TRBJ1-2	NA	NA	TRBV13	TGTGCCAGCAGCCTGGGGCCGCCGCATGGCTACACCTTC	CASSLGPPHGYTF
TRBJ1-2	NA	NA	TRBV27	TGTGCCAGCAGTTCCAATTACTATGGCTACACCTTC	CASSSNYYGYTF
TRBJ2-2	NA	TRBD1	TRBV7-9	TGTGCCAGCACCCCCTGGACAGGGGGAACGGCCGGGGAGCTGTTTTTT	CASTPWTGGTAGELFF
TRBJ2-5	NA	TRBD1	TRBV7-9	TGTGCCAGCAGACCCGGACAGGGGGCACGAGAGACCCAGTACTTC	CASRPGQGARETQYF
TRBJ1-1	NA	NA	TRBV29-1	TGCAGCGTTGTCACCTCTCGGGGAGCTTTCTTT	CSVVTSRGAFF
TRBJ2-7	NA	TRBD2	TRBV7-8	TGTGCCAGCAGCTTAGCGGGACTAGCGGCCTACGAGCAGTACTTC	CASSLAGLAAYEQYF
TRBJ1-1	NA	NA	TRBV4-2	TGTGCCAGCAGCCAAGATAGGGGGAACACTGAAGCTTTCTTT	CASSQDRGNTEAFF
TRBJ2-2	NA	NA	TRBV15	TGTGCCACCAGTACCCCCAAACAGAACACCGGGGAGCTGTTTTTT	CATSTPKQNTGELFF
TRBJ2-7	NA	NA	TRBV4-1	TGCGCCAGCAGCCAAGATCCGTCCGGTCGCGAGCAGTACTTC	CASSQDPSGREQYF
TRBJ1-1	NA	TRBD1	TRBV19	TGTGCCAGTACCCGGACAGGGGCAATGACTGAAGCTTTCTTT	CASTRTGAMTEAFF
TRBJ2-7	NA	NA	TRBV4-3	TGCGCCAGCAGCCAGGGTAGCACTCTGGAGCAGTACTTC	CASSQGSTLEQYF
TRBJ1-1	NA	NA	TRBV25-1	TGTGCCAGCAGTGAATATAGGACAGAACGAGAAGCTTTCTTT	CASSEYRTEREAFF
TRBJ1-1	NA	NA	TRBV6-1	TGTGCCAGCAGTGAAGTCCCAGTGAACACTGAAGCTTTCTTT	CASSEVPVNTEAFF
TRBJ1-1	few	NA	TRBV6-1	TGTGCCAACCAGGACAGTATGAACACTGAAGCTTTCTTT	CANQDSMNTEAFF
TRBJ2-1	NA	TRBD2	TRBV19	TGTGCCAGTAGCCCCTGGGGCGGGGGGTATGAGCAGTTCTTC	CASSPWGGGYEQFF
TRBJ1-1	NA	TRBD1	TRBV27	TGTGCCAGCGGATACAGGGGGCAAACTGAAGCTTTCTTT	CASGYRGQTEAFF
TRBJ1-1	NA	NA	TRBV19	TGTGCCAGTAGTATGGGCAGGGGCACTGAAGCTTTCTTT	CASSMGRGTEAFF
TRBJ2-3	once	TRBD2	TRBV29-1	TGCAGCGTTGCCGGGGGGGCCCTCACAGATACGCAGTATTTT	CSVAGGALTDTQYF